Below, 28 T cell receptor beta chains from the same sample are listed, as sequenced in a study of vaccination and CD4 T cells after COVID-19. An Oncomine TCR Beta short-read assay was used to sequence the DNA from cultured CD4+ T cells. Via MiXCR, TCRdb re-called the PCR reads, giving one row per CDR3 protein. The sample yields some 3,900 distinct CDR3 sequences, roughly 19% seen once. Their antigen targets remain unknown. The sample's treatment: roughly nine-day PBMC culture with coronavirus spike peptide pools or control peptides (ViraFEST assay). What was sequenced was CD4+ T cells from blood, cultured in vitro. Receptor source: a human donor who had recovered from COVID-19.

This clonotype appeared a few times. The gene calls are TRBV7-8 and TRBJ2-3; D uncertain. The CDR3 has 16 amino acids. Trimming shortened V by 3 bases and J by 0 bases, and 13 bases separated the two germline ends. The germline gives CDR1 SGHVS, CDR2 FQNEAQ. The CDR3 DNA reads TGTGCCAGCAGCTTCTCTTTAACGACTAGCACAGATACGCAGTATTTT. Translating gives CASSFSLTTSTDTQYF.

By share of the sample, this clonotype is large. The rearrangement links TRBV24-1 to TRBJ2-5; TRBD2 agrees at 7 bases. CDR1 is KGHDR, CDR2 SFDVKD, per germline. V was clipped by 2 bases and J by 5 bases; unmatched bases: 7. This CDR3 contains 15 residues. The CDR3 nucleotides are TGTGCCACCAGTGATTCCCAGGGAGGGGAGGAGACCCAGTACTTC. Translating gives CATSDSQGGEETQYF.

The rearrangement joins TRBV29-1 to TRBJ1-1, with D possibly being TRBD1 (5 bases). Per the germline V gene, CDR1 is SQVTM and CDR2 is ANQGSEA. Trimming left V 3 bases short and J 0 bases short, with 17 bases between. CDR3 length: 16 amino acids. The DNA of the CDR3 is TGCAGCGTTGACTCCATTTCGGGGCGAATGAACACTGAAGCTTTCTTT. Translating it yields CSVDSISGRMNTEAFF.

This clonotype qualifies as medium-sized. The rearrangement joins TRBV11-3 to TRBJ1-1; D is uncertain. Between the trimmed V and J ends, which lost 2 bases and 4 bases, there was a span of 5 bases. In germline, CDR1 is SGHNT, CDR2 YENEEA. The CDR3 is made up of 12 amino acids. The CDR3 nucleotides read TGTGCCAGCAGCTTAAACCCCACTGAAGCTTTCTTT. This encodes CASSLNPTEAFF.

This clonotype was recorded a few times. The chain recombines TRBV5-8 with TRBJ2-7; TRBD1 might be the D (6 bases). This CDR3 spans 14 amino acids. V was clipped by 4 bases and J by 2 bases, with 13 bases between them. Per germline, CDR1 SGHTS and CDR2 YDEGEE. The CDR3 DNA sequence: TGTGCCAGCAGCACATCGGACAGCCCCTACGAGCAGTACTTC. It is translated as CASSTSDSPYEQYF.

This clonotype counts as large (0.1 to 1%). This sequence joins TRBV20-1 and TRBJ1-3; D is perhaps TRBD1 (5 bases). This CDR3 contains 13 residues. Trimming stripped 1 base from V and 8 bases from J, with 12 bases between. Germline V gives CDR1 DFQATT, CDR2 SNEGSKA (reference sequence). In DNA, the CDR3 is TGCAGTGCTAGAGGGCGCAGGGCGTACACCATATATTTT. This sequence encodes CSARGRRAYTIYF.

This clonotype was observed a few times. This sequence joins TRBV11-2 and TRBJ1-2, with D possibly matching TRBD1 (5 bases). Germline V gives CDR1 SGHAT, CDR2 FQNNGV. This CDR3 contains 15 residues. Trimming took off 0 bases at V and 4 bases at J, with 12 bases between the two ends. The CDR3 sequence: CASSLDSVGGYGYTF. As DNA, the CDR3 is TGTGCCAGCAGCTTAGATTCCGTGGGGGGCTATGGCTACACCTTC.

This clonotype was counted only a few times. V is TRBV11-2 and J is TRBJ2-7; 15 bases fit TRBD2. The CDR3 contains 16 residues. V dropped 1 base and J dropped 7; count of bases not matched to a gene: 5. CDR1 is SGHAT and CDR2 is FQNNGV in the germline V gene. CDR3 sequence: CASSLASGTSGGEQYF. The CDR3 DNA sequence: TGTGCCAGCAGCTTAGCCTCCGGGACTAGCGGGGGGGAGCAGTACTTC.

By sample fraction, this clonotype is medium-sized. The V gene is TRBV6-1, the J gene TRBJ1-6; D might be TRBD1 (5 bases). The CDR3 has 14 residues. The germline gives CDR1 MNHNS, CDR2 SASEGT. V was clipped by 8 bases and J by 5 bases, with 13 bases between them. CDR3 sequence reads: CASGRDGNNSPLHF. CDR3 DNA sequence: TGTGCCAGCGGCCGGGACGGAAATAATTCACCCCTCCACTTT.

By share, this clonotype ranks as medium-sized. The V and J genes are TRBV7-9 and TRBJ2-5; TRBD2 matches at 9 bases. Germline V gene data show CDR1 as SEHNR and CDR2 as FQNEAQ (reference sequence). J gave up 5 bases and V 6 bases, and 10 bases lay outside the gene matches. CDR3 length equals 15 residues. The DNA for the CDR3 is TGTGCCAGCAGTCCAGGGGGACTAGCAGAGGAGACCCAGTACTTC. This sequence encodes CASSPGGLAEETQYF. Filled out from reference TRBV7-9 and TRBJ2-5, the complete variable domain reads DTGVSQNPRHKITKRGQNVTFRCDPISEHNRLYWYRQTLGQGPEFLTYFQNEAQLEKSRLLSDRFSAERPKGSFSTLEIQRTEQGDSAMYLCASSPGGLAEETQYFGPGTRLLVL.

The genes are TRBV20-1 and TRBJ1-5, with TRBD1 matching 7 bases. This CDR3 region has 16 residues. The ends lost 5 bases at V and 1 base at J; junction bases unmatched: 11. Germline CDR1 and CDR2: DFQATT and SNEGSKA (reference sequence). CDR3 amino acids: CSAPQGGGSSNQPQHF. Here the CDR3 DNA reads TGCAGTGCTCCGCAGGGGGGCGGGTCGAGCAATCAGCCCCAGCATTTT.

This clonotype is medium-sized. The chain has TRBV10-3 and TRBJ1-1; TRBD1 matches 8 bases. Germline loops: CDR1 ENHRY, CDR2 SYGVKD. CDR3 length equals 13 residues. With 9 bases clipped from V and 4 bases from J, the junction kept 7 bases outside the gene matches. The CDR3 coding sequence is TGTGCCATAAGGGACAGGACATCCACTGAAGCTTTCTTT. Its translation is CAIRDRTSTEAFF.

In regard to this clonotype: This may come from a read error, since a much larger clone is one base off. The chain has TRBV6-1 and TRBJ1-2; D unclear. The length of the CDR3 is 11 residues. Looked up from germline, CDR1 is MNHNS and CDR2 is SASEGT. The V gene lost 10 bases and the J gene lost 7 bases, with 13 bases spanning the gap. CDR3 sequence (DNA): TGTGCCACCAAGGAGGACTGTGGCTACACCTTC. It translates to CATKEDCGYTF.

This clonotype was detected a few times. The V gene is TRBV6-1, the J gene TRBJ2-3; tentative D call: TRBD1 (5 bases). V shed 5 bases and J shed 6 bases, with 18 bases lying between them. The CDR3 length is 15 residues. The V gene's germline CDR1 is MNHNS and CDR2 SASEGT. The DNA of the CDR3 is TGTGCCAGCAGTAAGCGCCCCCAGGGTTATGATACGCAGTATTTT. Encoded protein: CASSKRPQGYDTQYF.

The chain recombines TRBV7-9 with TRBJ2-3; D might be TRBD1 or TRBD2, each matching 7 bases. Deletions cut 5 bases from V and 1 base from J, with 13 bases between. This CDR3 is built from 15 residues. Germline assignment: CDR1 SEHNR and CDR2 FQNEAQ (reference sequence). The CDR3 coding sequence is TGTGCCAGCAGCCCCTCAGGGGGGGGCACAGATACGCAGTATTTT. Translation: CASSPSGGGTDTQYF.

Judged by abundance, this clonotype is medium-sized. Written as DNA, the CDR3 is TGTGCCAGCAGTCGAACCACGGGCCTAGGGAGCGGGGAGCTGTTTTTT. Translation: CASSRTTGLGSGELFF. The rearrangement uses TRBV7-3 and TRBJ2-2, with D maybe TRBD2 (5 bases). Germline V gene sequence: CDR1 SGHTA, CDR2 FQGTGA. The CDR3 contains 16 residues. Trimming pared 6 bases from V and 7 bases from J, leaving 21 bases between. Supplemented by reference TRBV7-3 and TRBJ2-2, the full variable domain reads GAGVSQTPSNKVTEKGKYVELRCDPISGHTALYWYRQSLGQGPEFLIYFQGTGAADDSGLPNDRFFAVRPEGSVSTLKIQRTERGDSAVYLCASSRTTGLGSGELFFGEGSRLTVL.

This clonotype is labeled medium-sized. The rearrangement joins TRBV6-1 to TRBJ1-2, with a weak D call TRBD1 (6 bases). The CDR3 covers 14 residues. Germline V gene lookup returns CDR1 MNHNS and CDR2 SASEGT. V shed 5 bases and J shed 0 bases, with 10 bases lying between them. CDR3 sequence: CASSRTDTNYGYTF. CDR3 nucleotides: TGTGCCAGCAGTCGGACAGATACTAACTATGGCTACACCTTC.

This clonotype is judged medium-sized. This chain's CDR3 is CAISGLGGENTEAFF. DNA for the CDR3: TGTGCCATCAGTGGTCTAGGGGGTGAAAACACTGAAGCTTTCTTT. The chain combines TRBV10-3 with TRBJ1-1, with D tentatively TRBD1 (6 bases). Germline CDR1 and CDR2: ENHRY and SYGVKD. Trimming took off 4 bases at V and 2 bases at J, with 14 bases between the two ends. The CDR3 loop spans 15 amino acids.

The DNA for the CDR3 is TGTGCCATCAGTGAGCGGGGGGCGAGTGAAGCTTTCTTT. It yields the protein CAISERGASEAFF. The chain couples TRBV10-3 to TRBJ1-1; TRBD1 is a possible D gene (6 bases). CDR1 and CDR2 from the germline V gene are ENHRY and SYGVKD. With 2 bases removed from V and 7 bases from J, the gap between germline ends came to 11 bases. The CDR3 has 13 amino acids.

Sample share makes this clonotype large. The rearrangement links TRBV12-3 or TRBV12-4 to TRBJ2-5; 7 nucleotides agree with TRBD2. The CDR3 extends over 14 amino acids. With 5 bases clipped from V and 5 bases from J, the junction kept 8 bases outside the gene matches. In nucleotides, the CDR3 is TGTGCCAGCAGTGCCGGGACTACCTCGGAGACCCAGTACTTC. It encodes CASSAGTTSETQYF.

This clonotype is medium-sized (0.01 to 0.1%). The V call is TRBV20-1, the J call TRBJ2-3; 11 bases agree with TRBD2. The germline V gene has CDR1 DFQATT and CDR2 SNEGSKA (reference sequence). The CDR3 has 15 amino acids. The J segment lost 4 bases and the V segment lost 6 bases, leaving 9 bases of the junction unmatched. The CDR3: CSAKKSGLAADTQYF. CDR3 sequence (DNA): TGCAGTGCCAAAAAGTCGGGACTAGCGGCAGATACGCAGTATTTT.

The chain employs TRBV5-5 and TRBJ2-2; 11 nucleotides line up with TRBD1. Germline V lookup: CDR1 SGHKS, CDR2 YYEKEE (reference sequence). Losses at the gene ends were 5 bases for V and 1 base for J; bases not matched to a gene: 4. The CDR3 has 16 amino acids. CDR3 loop: CASRYGTGGNTGELFF. CDR3 DNA sequence: TGTGCCAGCAGATATGGGACAGGGGGGAACACCGGGGAGCTGTTTTTT. Full variable domain (outside the CDR3, taken from reference TRBV5-5 and TRBJ2-2): DAGVTQSPTHLIKTRGQQVTLRCSPISGHKSVSWYQQVLGQGPQFIFQYYEKEERGRGNFPDRFSARQFPNYSSELNVNALLLGDSALYLCASRYGTGGNTGELFFGEGSRLTVL.

This clonotype was found a few times. The chain couples TRBV6-1 to TRBJ2-1, with 10 bases that match TRBD2. Trimming at V came to 7 bases and at J to 6 bases, leaving 9 bases not matched to a gene. The CDR3 contains 15 residues. Germline loops: CDR1 MNHNS, CDR2 SASEGT. Written as DNA, the CDR3 is TGTGCCAGCACCGAACAGCGGGGGGGCCCCAATGAGCAGTTCTTC. This gives the protein CASTEQRGGPNEQFF.

Note on this clonotype: This sequence may be a read error, since a much larger clone differs from it by one base. The chain uses TRBV5-5 and TRBJ1-6, with TRBD1 as a possible D gene (6 bases). There are 14 residues in the CDR3. Germline CDR1 is SGHKS and CDR2 is YYEKEE (reference sequence). CDR3 sequence (DNA): TGTGTCAGCAGCTTGGAACAGGGTCTTGCGACCCTCCACTTT. This translates into CVSSLEQGLATLHF.

V gene TRBV7-2 combines with J gene TRBJ2-5, with 9 bases identical to TRBD1. Germline CDR1 is SGHTA and CDR2 is FQGNSA. V lost 8 bases and J lost 4; bases outside the gene matches: 14. CDR3 length equals 16 residues. The CDR3 spells CASLSQGQGNGETQYF. The CDR3 region has the DNA TGTGCCAGCTTATCGCAGGGACAGGGAAACGGAGAGACCCAGTACTTC.

This clonotype was found a few times. The V gene is TRBV20-1, the J gene TRBJ2-7; 8 bases agree with TRBD1. CDR3 length: 14 residues. With 6 bases clipped from V and 1 base from J, the junction kept 8 bases outside the gene matches. CDR1 is DFQATT, CDR2 SNEGSKA, per germline (reference sequence). CDR3 loop: CSAADRVGSYEQYF. The CDR3 DNA is TGCAGTGCCGCGGACAGGGTGGGATCCTACGAGCAGTACTTC.

Within the sample, this clonotype is medium-sized. J is TRBJ1-2 and V is TRBV2; D not certain. This CDR3 contains 16 residues. The V gene's germline CDR1 is SNHLY and CDR2 FYNNEI. The ends were cut back, 3 bases at V and 5 bases at J, with 19 bases in the middle. The CDR3, as DNA: TGTGCCAGCAGTGATGACGGTCGAGGGAGGGAGTATGGCTACACCTTC. This gives the protein CASSDDGRGREYGYTF.

By frequency in the sample, this clonotype is medium-sized (0.01 to 0.1%). J is TRBJ2-6 and V is TRBV10-3, with D maybe TRBD2 (7 bases). Germline CDR1 reads ENHRY; CDR2 reads SYGVKD. The CDR3 runs 16 residues. The V gene lost 2 bases and the J gene lost 2 bases, with 10 bases spanning the gap. CDR3 sequence reads: CAISELGGAGANVLTF. In DNA, the CDR3 is TGTGCCATCAGTGAGCTAGGGGGGGCTGGGGCCAACGTCCTGACTTTC.